The clone carrying this T cell receptor (beta chain) showed up just a few times. The sample comes from a study of T cells in Graves' hyperthyroidism and ophthalmopathy. The CDR3 loop spans 15 amino acids. Per germline, CDR1 SNHLY and CDR2 FYNNEI. Between the trimmed V and J ends, which lost 6 bases and 5 bases, there was a span of 17 bases. Orbital computed tomography, thyroid ultrasound, serum thyroxine and TRAb, and clinical symptoms together informed the diagnoses. TCR beta CDR3 region amplification was performed from RNA transcripts. TCR CDR3 regions were first amplified by RT-PCR with HTBI primers. One entry per CDR3 protein, called by TCRdb with MiXCR from the multiplex PCR reads. This sample carries 500,000 or so distinct CDR3 sequences, over 15% of them seen once, and the ten largest clones take approximately 15%.

The specimen sequenced was blood. This TCR was sampled from a woman aged 18-35 years with Graves' ophthalmopathy. The rearrangement uses TRBV2 and TRBJ1-5; maybe TRBD1 (5 bases). CDR3 protein: CASRPGRVSHQPQHF. DNA of the CDR3: TGTGCCAGCAGGCCGGGCAGGGTATCGCATCAGCCCCAGCATTTT.